Included here is one T cell receptor beta chain sequence, with context. Between the trimmed V and J ends, which lost 4 bases and 6 bases, there was a span of 11 bases. Germline V lookup: CDR1 SGHRS, CDR2 YFSETQ. The CDR3 extends over 13 amino acids. The record originates from a study of blood T cell repertoires in COVID-19. Study overall: Acute-phase and convalescent COVID-19 samples originated in the United States, Italy and Spain.

The repertoire was sequenced with immunoSEQ multiplex PCR; TCRdb's copy has only in-frame clones and lacks some. The sample holds some 240,000 clones, around 80% seen once. Across under 25 US areas, participants ranged in age from about 18 to 90 years. J is TRBJ1-3 and V is TRBV5-1; D uncertain. The sample taken for sequencing was PBMCs or T cells enriched from blood (not recorded which). The sequence was collected from a man in his thirties or forties with acute COVID-19. CDR3 nucleotide sequence: TGCGCCAGCAGCCGGACTACAGCAAACACCATATATTTT. Its translation is CASSRTTANTIYF.